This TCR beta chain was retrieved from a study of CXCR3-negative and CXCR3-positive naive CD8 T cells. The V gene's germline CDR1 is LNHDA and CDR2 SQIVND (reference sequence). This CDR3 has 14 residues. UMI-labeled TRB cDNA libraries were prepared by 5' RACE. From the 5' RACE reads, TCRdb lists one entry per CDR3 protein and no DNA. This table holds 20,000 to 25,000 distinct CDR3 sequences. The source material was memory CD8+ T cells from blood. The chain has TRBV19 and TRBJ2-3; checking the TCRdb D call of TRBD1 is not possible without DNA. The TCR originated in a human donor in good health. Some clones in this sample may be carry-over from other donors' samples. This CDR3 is CATAWGASTDTQYF.